This T cell receptor (beta chain) was identified during a study of blood T cell repertoires in COVID-19. Study details: The United States, Italy and Spain supplied acute and convalescent COVID-19 samples.

Method: immunoSEQ multiplex PCR; TCRdb's copy keeps in-frame clones and lacks some. Of 45,000 to 65,000 clones listed, under 85% are singletons. Germline CDR1 reads LGHDT; CDR2 reads YNNKEL (reference sequence). The trim removed 1 base at V and 5 bases at J, leaving 5 bases unmatched. This CDR3 region has 16 residues. The clonotype comes from a man between 40 and 49 years old with acute or convalescent COVID-19. This chain connects TRBV3-1 (or the pseudogene TRBV3-2) to TRBJ1-4; 9 positions match TRBD1. Sequencing input: peripheral blood. The CDR3 nucleotides are TGTGCCAGCAGCCAAGGTGGGACAGGGTCGAATGAAAAACTGTTTTTT. As protein: CASSQGGTGSNEKLFF.